The T cell receptor (beta chain) under discussion was sequenced for a study of breast tumors, draining lymph nodes, adjacent tissues. General study points: Data only fit, rather than demonstrated, lymph node origin of most tumor T cells. Data fit most tumor T cells coming from lymph node, expanding in tumor. Luminal-like breast cancer showed significantly greater tumor-nontumor repertoire similarity than basal-like breast cancer did. Tumors had less TCR diversity than lymph nodes, more than nontumor tissue.

Per germline, CDR1 SGHTA and CDR2 FQGNSA. The CDR3 has 18 amino acids. Deletions cut 0 bases from V and 4 bases from J, with 22 bases between. One entry per CDR3 protein results from TCRdb running MiXCR on the multiplex PCR reads. Of around 150,000 distinct CDR3 sequences listed, less than 35% are singletons. With respect to this clonotype: Its antigen is not known.

Axillary draining lymph nodes of breast cancer patients supplied the node samples. The sequencing sample was made of axillary lymph node tissue. The J gene is TRBJ2-7, the V gene TRBV7-2, with a tentative D call TRBD2 (7 bases). The origin of this receptor is a female donor with breast cancer. Some clones in this sample may be carry-over from other donors' samples. DNA of the CDR3: TGTGCCAGCAGCTTAGCGGGGACGGGGGGCATTCGCCTATACGAGCAGTACGTC. This sequence encodes CASSLAGTGGIRLYEQYV.